This T cell receptor beta chain appears in the sequencing data of a study of regulatory T cells in long-lasting Graves disease. With iRepertoire HTBI primers and Arm-PCR of CDR3 regions, TCR beta libraries were built. One entry per CDR3 protein results from TCRdb running MiXCR on the multiplex PCR reads. The sample has fewer than 650,000 distinct CDR3 sequences, around 15% seen once; the top ten hold 18%. Time point of the sample: newly diagnosed GD, antithyroid drugs for less than 3 months. After RNA was extracted from PBMCs, the TCR library was made from it. These same records also appear under a second study, on T cells in Graves' hyperthyroidism and ophthalmopathy.

The sample was peripheral blood mononuclear cells (PBMCs), taken at new diagnosis, from a patient treated with antithyroid drugs. The origin of this receptor is a woman in her 30s with Graves disease.

The CDR3 DNA reads TGTGCCAGCATGGTCAGGGGACCCTATAGCAATCAGCCCCAGCATTTT. It is translated as CASMVRGPYSNQPQHF. The rearrangement joins TRBV27 to TRBJ1-5; D perhaps matches TRBD1 (6 bases). Trimming removed 7 bases from V and 0 bases from J, with 16 bases in between. The CDR3 covers 16 residues. From germline, CDR1 is MNHEY and CDR2 SMNVEV (reference sequence).